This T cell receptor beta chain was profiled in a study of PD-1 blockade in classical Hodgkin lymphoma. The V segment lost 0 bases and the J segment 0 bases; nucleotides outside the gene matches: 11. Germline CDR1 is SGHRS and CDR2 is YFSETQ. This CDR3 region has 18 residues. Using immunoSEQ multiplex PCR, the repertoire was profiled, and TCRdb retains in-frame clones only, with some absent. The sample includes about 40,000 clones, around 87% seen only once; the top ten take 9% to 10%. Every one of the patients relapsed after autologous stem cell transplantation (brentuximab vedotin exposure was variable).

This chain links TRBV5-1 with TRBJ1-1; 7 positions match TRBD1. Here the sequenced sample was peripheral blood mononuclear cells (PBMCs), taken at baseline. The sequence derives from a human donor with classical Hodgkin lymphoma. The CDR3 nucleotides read TGCGCCAGCAGCTTGGTAACCGGGACAGCCTTTATGAACACTGAAGCTTTCTTT. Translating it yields CASSLVTGTAFMNTEAFF.